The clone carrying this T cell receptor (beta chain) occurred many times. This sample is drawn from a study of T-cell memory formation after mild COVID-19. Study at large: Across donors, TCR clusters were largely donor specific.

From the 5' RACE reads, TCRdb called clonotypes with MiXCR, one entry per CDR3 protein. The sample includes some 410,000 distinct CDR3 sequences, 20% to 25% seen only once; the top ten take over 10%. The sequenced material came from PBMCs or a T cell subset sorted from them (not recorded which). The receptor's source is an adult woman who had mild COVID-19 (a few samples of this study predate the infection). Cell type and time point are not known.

The DNA for the CDR3 is TGCGCCAGCAGCCAAGCCCCCGCTGGTCAGGGGAAGACCCAGTACTTC. It codes for CASSQAPAGQGKTQYF. The rearrangement links TRBV4-1 to TRBJ2-5; D is perhaps TRBD1 (6 bases). V was trimmed by 1 base and J by 6 bases, leaving 18 bases between them. The CDR3 totals 16 residues. In germline, CDR1 is MGHRA, CDR2 YSYEKL.